This T cell receptor beta chain stems from a study of glioma-infiltrating T cells after dendritic cell vaccination. Overall study context: At biweekly intervals, patients got three intradermal dendritic cell vaccine injections.

Clones were read by immunoSEQ multiplex PCR, and TCRdb kept only the in-frame ones, dropping some. This sample has roughly 100,000 clones, with nearly 90% found just once. Time point here: after dendritic cell vaccination, including at tumor progression/relapse. This CDR3 has 15 amino acids. J gave up 3 bases and V 2 bases, and 3 bases lay outside the gene matches. Germline-derived CDR1 and CDR2 are MNHEY and SMNVEV (reference sequence). Sequenced here: blood, sampled after dendritic cell vaccination. The receptor's source is a human donor with glioblastoma. The chain joins TRBV27 to TRBJ2-5; 10 bases match TRBD2. CDR3 region: CASSLALAGKETQYF. DNA for the CDR3: TGTGCCAGCAGTTTAGCACTAGCGGGAAAAGAGACCCAGTACTTC.